The rows below give T cell receptor beta chains drawn from one sample of a study of shared clonotypes between healthy human individuals. TCRdb's table, derived via immunoSEQ multiplex PCR, lists solely in-frame clones and lacks some. The sample has fewer than 700,000 clones, 85% to 95% seen once. Sequencing was done on a sample of naive CD8+ T cells sorted from blood. The receptors come from a woman younger than 45 in good health. CDR3s include the opening cysteine and the closing phenylalanine or tryptophan. A D gene is named only where the DNA matches it firmly. Size values are once, few and many counts, or a class for expanded clones, and some rows have none.

d_call: -
v_call: TRBV29-1
j_call: TRBJ2-1
clone_size: -
cdr3_aa: CSARKGGLARSSYNEQFF
cdr3_nt: TGCAGCGCCCGAAAGGGAGGTCTAGCTCGAAGCTCCTACAATGAGCAGTTCTTC

d_call: -
v_call: TRBV7-9
j_call: TRBJ1-5
clone_size: -
cdr3_aa: CASSLGHQPQHF
cdr3_nt: TGTGCCAGCAGCTTAGGACATCAGCCCCAGCATTTT

d_call: TRBD1
v_call: TRBV9
j_call: TRBJ2-1
clone_size: -
cdr3_aa: CASSVDGTVVEQFF
cdr3_nt: TGTGCCAGCAGCGTAGATGGGACAGTTGTTGAGCAGTTCTTC

d_call: -
v_call: TRBV21-1
j_call: TRBJ2-6
clone_size: -
cdr3_aa: CASSKPQRQYSGANVLTF
cdr3_nt: TGTGCCAGCAGCAAACCCCAGCGGCAATACTCTGGGGCCAACGTCCTGACTTTC

d_call: -
v_call: TRBV28
j_call: TRBJ1-1
clone_size: once
cdr3_aa: CASSFGGNTEAFF
cdr3_nt: TGTGCCAGCAGTTTCGGGGGGAACACTGAAGCTTTCTTT

d_call: -
v_call: TRBV19
j_call: TRBJ1-2
clone_size: -
cdr3_aa: CASLKSINYGYTF
cdr3_nt: TGTGCCAGTCTGAAAAGCATTAACTATGGCTACACCTTC

d_call: TRBD2
v_call: TRBV13
j_call: TRBJ2-5
clone_size: -
cdr3_aa: CASGGEGQETQYF
cdr3_nt: TGTGCCAGCGGAGGGGAGGGACAAGAGACCCAGTACTTC

d_call: -
v_call: TRBV19
j_call: TRBJ1-5
clone_size: -
cdr3_aa: CASSIATAYSNQPQHF
cdr3_nt: TGTGCCAGTAGTATAGCAACAGCCTATAGCAATCAGCCCCAGCATTTT

d_call: -
v_call: TRBV29-1
j_call: TRBJ2-7
clone_size: -
cdr3_aa: CSALSGDNYEQYF
cdr3_nt: TGCAGCGCTCTTAGTGGGGACAACTACGAGCAGTACTTC

d_call: -
v_call: TRBV28
j_call: TRBJ2-5
clone_size: -
cdr3_aa: CASNPPNQETQYF
cdr3_nt: TGTGCCAGCAACCCCCCGAACCAAGAGACCCAGTACTTC

d_call: TRBD1
v_call: TRBV27
j_call: TRBJ1-2
clone_size: -
cdr3_aa: CASSPGTGLGYTF
cdr3_nt: TGTGCCAGCAGCCCCGGGACAGGTTTGGGCTACACCTTC

d_call: -
v_call: TRBV10-3
j_call: TRBJ2-3
clone_size: -
cdr3_aa: CAISVGDTQYF
cdr3_nt: TGTGCCATCAGTGTAGGGGATACGCAGTATTTT

d_call: TRBD1
v_call: TRBV19
j_call: TRBJ1-5
clone_size: -
cdr3_aa: CASSIGPTGNSNQPQHF
cdr3_nt: TGTGCCAGTAGTATAGGCCCGACAGGGAACAGCAATCAGCCCCAGCATTTT

d_call: -
v_call: TRBV4-2
j_call: TRBJ2-7
clone_size: -
cdr3_aa: CASSQEGWGEQYF
cdr3_nt: TGTGCCAGCAGCCAAGAGGGGTGGGGCGAGCAGTACTTC

d_call: -
v_call: TRBV6-5
j_call: TRBJ2-7
clone_size: -
cdr3_aa: CASSYSGGNSYEQYF
cdr3_nt: TGTGCCAGCAGTTACTCGGGCGGGAACTCCTACGAGCAGTACTTC

d_call: TRBD1
v_call: TRBV5-1
j_call: TRBJ1-1
clone_size: -
cdr3_aa: CASSLGDREMNTEAFF
cdr3_nt: TGCGCCAGCAGCTTAGGAGACAGGGAAATGAACACTGAAGCTTTCTTT

d_call: -
v_call: TRBV19
j_call: TRBJ2-1
clone_size: -
cdr3_aa: CASSITFGGLTYNEQFF
cdr3_nt: TGTGCCAGTAGTATAACGTTCGGGGGATTGACCTACAATGAGCAGTTCTTC

d_call: TRBD1
v_call: TRBV19
j_call: TRBJ2-7
clone_size: -
cdr3_aa: CASSIGGDSLLGEQYF
cdr3_nt: TGTGCCAGTAGTATAGGTGGGGACAGTCTTCTCGGGGAGCAGTACTTC

d_call: -
v_call: TRBV4-1
j_call: TRBJ2-1
clone_size: -
cdr3_aa: CASSQERRSSYNEQFF
cdr3_nt: TGCGCCAGCAGCCAAGAGCGGAGGAGCTCCTACAATGAGCAGTTCTTC

d_call: -
v_call: TRBV27
j_call: TRBJ1-2
clone_size: -
cdr3_aa: CASSPGQGGSIDTF
cdr3_nt: TGTGCCAGCAGCCCCGGGCAGGGTGGGTCAATCGACACCTTC